A selection of T cell receptor beta chains follows, all from one sample in a study of blood T cell repertoires in COVID-19. Only in-frame clones appear in the TCRdb table, and some are missing; sequencing was by immunoSEQ multiplex PCR. The table records some 320,000 clones, 89% of them present only once. Material: PBMCs or T cells enriched from blood (not recorded which). The receptors stem from a man between 60 and 70 years old who had recovered from COVID-19. Each CDR3 is given with its conserved first and last residue. Each record gives: J gene, V gene, clone size, D gene, CDR3 DNA, CDR3 protein. A D gene is named only where the DNA matches it firmly. Size tells how often a clone was seen (once, few, many) or the class of an expanded clone, and some rows leave it out.

j_call: TRBJ2-3; v_call: TRBV19; clone_size: NA; d_call: TRBD1; cdr3_nt: TGTGCCAGTACCCGGACAGGGGAGGGAGTTACGCAGTATTTT; cdr3_aa: CASTRTGEGVTQYF
j_call: TRBJ1-2; v_call: TRBV4-1; clone_size: NA; d_call: TRBD1; cdr3_nt: TGCGCCAGCAGCCAACAGGGGGGTCTGGCTGGCTACACCTTC; cdr3_aa: CASSQQGGLAGYTF
j_call: TRBJ2-1; v_call: TRBV6-5; clone_size: few; d_call: NA; cdr3_nt: TGTGCCAGCAGCTACAACCGCGGCTCCTACAATGAGCAGTTCTTC; cdr3_aa: CASSYNRGSYNEQFF
j_call: TRBJ1-2; v_call: TRBV6-5; clone_size: NA; d_call: NA; cdr3_nt: TGTGCCAGCAGCGGGGGGGGTTATGGCTACACCTTC; cdr3_aa: CASSGGGYGYTF
j_call: TRBJ1-3; v_call: TRBV5-8; clone_size: NA; d_call: NA; cdr3_nt: TGTGCCAGCAGCGTGGGACACTTCTCTGGAAACACCATATATTTT; cdr3_aa: CASSVGHFSGNTIYF
j_call: TRBJ1-2; v_call: TRBV2; clone_size: NA; d_call: TRBD1; cdr3_nt: TGTGCCAGCAGTTTACGAGATGGACAGGGAGGGCGCAACTATGGCTACACCTTC; cdr3_aa: CASSLRDGQGGRNYGYTF
j_call: TRBJ2-7; v_call: TRBV6-5; clone_size: NA; d_call: TRBD1; cdr3_nt: TGTGCCAGCAGGATCGGACAGGGAGTTTCCTACGAGCAGTACTTC; cdr3_aa: CASRIGQGVSYEQYF
j_call: TRBJ1-2; v_call: TRBV6-5; clone_size: NA; d_call: NA; cdr3_nt: TGTGCCAGCAGTAACGACAGGTTTAACTATGGCTACACCTTC; cdr3_aa: CASSNDRFNYGYTF
j_call: TRBJ1-5; v_call: TRBV18; clone_size: NA; d_call: TRBD1; cdr3_nt: TGTGCCAGCTCATTAGGGACAGGCTCTCATCAGCCCCAGCATTTT; cdr3_aa: CASSLGTGSHQPQHF
j_call: TRBJ1-6; v_call: TRBV4-2; clone_size: few; d_call: NA; cdr3_nt: TGTGCCAGCAGCCAAGATGTTGGACAAGAACCCAATAATTCACCCCTCCACTTT; cdr3_aa: CASSQDVGQEPNNSPLHF
j_call: TRBJ2-7; v_call: TRBV5-4; clone_size: once; d_call: NA; cdr3_nt: TGTGCCAGCAGCTTAGGCGGAGCCCACTCCTACGAGCAGTACTTC; cdr3_aa: CASSLGGAHSYEQYF
j_call: TRBJ2-6; v_call: TRBV18; clone_size: NA; d_call: NA; cdr3_nt: TGTGCCAGCTCATCACCCAAGGGGGAATCTGGGGCCAACGTCCTGACTTTC; cdr3_aa: CASSSPKGESGANVLTF
j_call: TRBJ2-3; v_call: TRBV5-1; clone_size: NA; d_call: TRBD2; cdr3_nt: TGCGCCAGCAGCTTGGTAGCGGGAGCTGATACGCAGTATTTT; cdr3_aa: CASSLVAGADTQYF
j_call: TRBJ2-5; v_call: TRBV25-1; clone_size: NA; d_call: TRBD2; cdr3_nt: TGTGCCAGCAGTGAATCCTTCGGTCGGGGAGGGCAAGAGACCCAGTACTTC; cdr3_aa: CASSESFGRGGQETQYF
j_call: TRBJ2-7; v_call: TRBV9; clone_size: NA; d_call: TRBD1; cdr3_nt: TGTGCCAGCAGCGTCGGCCCCTCACAGGGACAGGGGGACTACGAGCAGTACTTC; cdr3_aa: CASSVGPSQGQGDYEQYF
j_call: TRBJ2-1; v_call: TRBV6-6; clone_size: NA; d_call: NA; cdr3_nt: TGTGCCAGCAGTCCCGGGAAAATCGTACGGAGCTCCTACAATGAGCAGTTCTTC; cdr3_aa: CASSPGKIVRSSYNEQFF
j_call: TRBJ2-1; v_call: TRBV19; clone_size: NA; d_call: NA; cdr3_nt: TGTGCCAGTAGTATAGGACACTACAATGAGCAGTTCTTC; cdr3_aa: CASSIGHYNEQFF
j_call: TRBJ1-4; v_call: TRBV5-1; clone_size: NA; d_call: TRBD1; cdr3_nt: TGCGCCAGCAGCTTACTACAGGGGGCTAATGAAAAACTGTTTTTT; cdr3_aa: CASSLLQGANEKLFF
j_call: TRBJ2-5; v_call: TRBV5-4; clone_size: NA; d_call: NA; cdr3_nt: TGTGCCAGCAGCTTGGTAGGCCAGGGTCGTTTAGAGACCCAGTACTTC; cdr3_aa: CASSLVGQGRLETQYF
j_call: TRBJ2-2; v_call: TRBV2; clone_size: NA; d_call: NA; cdr3_nt: TGTGCCAGCAGTTCAGGGGCCAACACCGGGGAGCTGTTTTTT; cdr3_aa: CASSSGANTGELFF
j_call: TRBJ2-5; v_call: TRBV24-1; clone_size: NA; d_call: TRBD2; cdr3_nt: TGTGCCACCAGTGATTTTAGCGGGGGAGGCTCGACGCCCCAGTACTTC; cdr3_aa: CATSDFSGGGSTPQYF
j_call: TRBJ2-1; v_call: TRBV7-8; clone_size: NA; d_call: TRBD2; cdr3_nt: TGTGCCAGCAGCCCTAGTAGAGGACCTCGACTAGCGGGAGTGGACAATGAGCAGTTCTTC; cdr3_aa: CASSPSRGPRLAGVDNEQFF
j_call: TRBJ2-7; v_call: TRBV18; clone_size: NA; d_call: TRBD1; cdr3_nt: TGTGCCAGCTCACCCGGACAGGCGTACTCCTACGAGCAGTACTTC; cdr3_aa: CASSPGQAYSYEQYF
j_call: TRBJ2-2; v_call: TRBV25-1; clone_size: NA; d_call: TRBD1; cdr3_nt: TGTGCCAGCAGTCCGGGGACAGGGGACACCGGGGAGCTGTTTTTT; cdr3_aa: CASSPGTGDTGELFF
j_call: TRBJ1-1; v_call: TRBV7-9; clone_size: once; d_call: TRBD1; cdr3_nt: TGTGCCAGCAGCGCTACAGGGGGGAACACTGAAGCTTTCTTT; cdr3_aa: CASSATGGNTEAFF
j_call: TRBJ1-2; v_call: TRBV3-1/TRBV3-2; clone_size: NA; d_call: NA; cdr3_nt: TGTGCCAGCAGCCAAGCTAGCGCTGGAGGCTATGGCTACACCTTC; cdr3_aa: CASSQASAGGYGYTF
j_call: TRBJ2-1; v_call: TRBV4-2; clone_size: once; d_call: NA; cdr3_nt: TGTGCCAGCAGCCAAGATGGGCACAATGAGCAGTTCTTC; cdr3_aa: CASSQDGHNEQFF
j_call: TRBJ2-2; v_call: TRBV7-3; clone_size: NA; d_call: NA; cdr3_nt: TGTGCCAGCAGCTTAACGGGAGTGGGCACCGGGGAGCTGTTTTTT; cdr3_aa: CASSLTGVGTGELFF
j_call: TRBJ1-3; v_call: TRBV9; clone_size: NA; d_call: TRBD1; cdr3_nt: TGTGCCAGCAGCGCAGGCGGGACAGGGGGCGCGGGAAACACCATATATTTT; cdr3_aa: CASSAGGTGGAGNTIYF
j_call: TRBJ2-1; v_call: TRBV2; clone_size: NA; d_call: TRBD2; cdr3_nt: TGTGCCAGCAGGGAGGCTAGCGGTAACAATGAGCAGTTCTTC; cdr3_aa: CASREASGNNEQFF
j_call: TRBJ1-1; v_call: TRBV9; clone_size: NA; d_call: TRBD1; cdr3_nt: TGTGCCAGCAGCGTGCGGGGACAGGGTGAAGCTTTCTTT; cdr3_aa: CASSVRGQGEAFF
j_call: TRBJ1-4; v_call: TRBV5-1; clone_size: NA; d_call: TRBD1; cdr3_nt: TGCGCCAGCAGCCACGACAGGGCTGCTGGCGAAAAACTGTTTTTT; cdr3_aa: CASSHDRAAGEKLFF
j_call: TRBJ2-3; v_call: TRBV19; clone_size: NA; d_call: NA; cdr3_nt: TGTGCCAGTAGTGTACTAAACACAGATACGCAGTATTTT; cdr3_aa: CASSVLNTDTQYF
j_call: TRBJ2-7; v_call: TRBV21-1; clone_size: NA; d_call: NA; cdr3_nt: TGTGCCAGTCCCCACCAGCGGGAATCCTACGAGCAGTACTTC; cdr3_aa: CASPHQRESYEQYF
j_call: TRBJ2-7; v_call: TRBV5-1; clone_size: few; d_call: NA; cdr3_nt: TGCGCCAGCAGCGGATCCGGGGGACAGACCTACGAGCAGTACTTC; cdr3_aa: CASSGSGGQTYEQYF